The rows below give T cell receptor beta chains drawn from one sample of a study of CXCR3-negative and CXCR3-positive naive CD8 T cells. TCRdb processed the 5' RACE reads again and assigns one entry to each CDR3 protein, with no DNA. Recorded for this sample: 55,000 to 70,000 distinct CDR3 sequences. The sample taken for sequencing was memory CD8+ T cells from blood. The receptors shown here come from a human donor in good health. Some clones in this sample may be carry-over from other donors' samples. The CDR3 runs from the conserved cysteine through the conserved F or W. Clone size is shown for a subset of rows, as once, few, many or a class of expanded clone.

J	size	V	CDR3
TRBJ1-1	.	TRBV29-1	CSARIVGIGGWTEAFF
TRBJ1-5	.	TRBV12-3/TRBV12-4	CASSLQSLNQPQHF
TRBJ2-2	.	TRBV28	CASSLGTSVWELFF
TRBJ2-1	.	TRBV7-6	CASSSGLSNEQFF
TRBJ1-2	.	TRBV6-5	CASSTLRDSRGGYTF
TRBJ2-3	.	TRBV29-1	CSATGGGGPHTQYF
TRBJ1-1	.	TRBV5-6	CASSSGTGGWNTEAFF
TRBJ2-2	.	TRBV29-1	CTVFQVNTGELFF
TRBJ2-1	.	TRBV6-2/TRBV6-3	CATGAGTSYNEQLF
TRBJ1-1	.	TRBV7-6	CASSLVGNGNTEAFF
TRBJ2-5	.	TRBV4-3	CASSQDAGYQETQYF
TRBJ2-1	.	TRBV6-1	CASIPELGQGASEQFF
TRBJ2-5	.	TRBV7-3	CASSPDRVSETQYF
TRBJ2-3	.	TRBV6-5	CAAPGRGSTDTQYF
TRBJ2-7	.	TRBV19	CASSDTSSYEQYF
TRBJ1-2	.	TRBV2	CASNVGQGANYGYTF
TRBJ2-3	.	TRBV29-1	CSVLTTDTQYF
TRBJ2-7	.	TRBV7-9	CASSPTGGRDEQYF
TRBJ1-2	.	TRBV6-5	CASSAGVNYGYTF
TRBJ1-1	medium-sized	TRBV27	CASYGGTEAFF
TRBJ2-7	.	TRBV6-5	CASSYQNEQYF
TRBJ1-5	.	TRBV5-1	CASSIGTGPLAGYSNQPQHF
TRBJ2-1	.	TRBV29-1	CSVEISGGHNEQFF
TRBJ2-7	.	TRBV29-1	CSVGRGPYEQYF
TRBJ2-1	.	TRBV4-1	CASSKNPRSSYNEQFF
TRBJ1-2	.	TRBV7-9	CASSLDFHHRGKTF
TRBJ2-2	.	TRBV25-1	CASSESGETGELFF
TRBJ1-2	.	TRBV19	CASGSVGGLTESGYTF
TRBJ2-1	.	TRBV7-9	CASSLVPWEQFF
TRBJ2-1	.	TRBV29-1	CSVEDLGDTISYNEQFF
TRBJ1-4	.	TRBV29-1	CSGVTGEEKLFF
TRBJ2-2	.	TRBV6-4	CASRTGLDTGELFF
TRBJ2-5	.	TRBV5-1	CASSLDYQETQYF
TRBJ1-1	.	TRBV23-1	CASSLGQGACVTEAFF
TRBJ1-2	.	TRBV20-1	CSARDWTENYGYTF
TRBJ2-7	.	TRBV7-9	CASSRQGLPNDEQYF
TRBJ2-2	.	TRBV29-1	CSGGLSGELFF
TRBJ2-4	.	TRBV7-6	CASSLGRASGGHEQYF
TRBJ2-2	.	TRBV6-2/TRBV6-3	CASSSPGAAGELFF
TRBJ2-2	.	TRBV29-1	CSVLGSGELFF
TRBJ2-7	.	TRBV20-1	CSAPGFSYEQYF
TRBJ2-1	.	TRBV7-7	CASSLEGDRGGGEQFF
TRBJ2-7	.	TRBV9	CASSARDKAYEQYF
TRBJ2-5	.	TRBV20-1	CSARDFYRGETQYF
TRBJ2-7	.	TRBV7-6	CASSWGQGSSYEQYF
TRBJ2-2	.	TRBV29-1	CSVERENTGELFF